This entry lists 27 T cell receptor beta chains sequenced from one sample in a study of OX40 agonist ivuxolimab in advanced cancers. Data came from immunoSEQ multiplex PCR; TCRdb stores just in-frame clones and leaves some out. The top ten hold 5% to 6% of the sample, which has about 67,000 clones, approximately 80% seen once. Here the sequenced sample was CD4+ or CD8+ T cells sorted from blood, taken in a trial of the OX40 agonist ivuxolimab. The receptors here all came from an adult with an advanced solid tumor such as melanoma, head and neck, liver or kidney cancer.

CDR3: CASSLPAGGPDEQYF. In DNA form, the CDR3 reads TGTGCCAGCAGTTTACCAGCGGGAGGACCGGACGAGCAGTACTTC. V gene TRBV27 combines with J gene TRBJ2-7, with 9 bases fitting TRBD2. Losses at the gene ends were 2 bases for V and 5 bases for J; bases not matched to a gene: 7. The CDR3 sequence is 15 residues long. The germline CDR1 and CDR2 sequences are MNHEY and SMNVEV (reference sequence).

This chain links TRBV6-5 with TRBJ1-2; D not certain. The V gene's germline CDR1 is MNHEY and CDR2 SVGAGI. The CDR3 consists of 15 residues. The ends were cut back, 8 bases at V and 5 bases at J, with 21 bases in the middle. This chain's CDR3 is CASGPSRGQGYGYTF. The CDR3 nucleotides are TGTGCCAGCGGCCCAAGTCGGGGTCAAGGGTATGGCTACACCTTC.

This clone was recorded once. This rearrangement joins TRBV19 to TRBJ2-7; maybe TRBD1 (6 bases). The V and J ends lost 5 bases and 0 bases respectively, with 11 bases between them. CDR3 size: 14 residues. CDR1 is LNHDA, CDR2 SQIVND, per germline (reference sequence). The CDR3 here is CASSRDTSSYEQYF. The CDR3 nucleotides are TGTGCCAGTAGTCGGGACACCAGCTCCTACGAGCAGTACTTC.

The chain recombines TRBV11-3 with TRBJ2-2; D gene uncertain. Per the germline V gene, CDR1 is SGHNT and CDR2 is YENEEA. There are 14 residues in the CDR3. V was cut by 1 base and J by 1 base, with 4 bases left in between. The DNA for the CDR3 is TGTGCCAGCAGCTTAGTTCGGAACACCGGGGAGCTGTTTTTT. Its translation: CASSLVRNTGELFF. Based on the CDR3 plus reference TRBV11-3 and TRBJ2-2, the full variable domain is EAGVVQSPRYKIIEKKQPVAFWCNPISGHNTLYWYLQNLGQGPELLIRYENEEAVDDSQLPKDRFSAERLKGVDSTLKIQPAELGDSAVYLCASSLVRNTGELFFGEGSRLTVL.

CDR3: CASSQEEAGGRTDTQYF. CDR3 nucleotide sequence: TGTGCCAGCAGCCAAGAAGAAGCGGGGGGTCGCACAGATACGCAGTATTTT. The chain combines TRBV5-4 with TRBJ2-3; 9 bases are shared with TRBD2. The V segment lost 4 bases and the J segment 1 base; nucleotides outside the gene matches: 10. The CDR3 has 17 residues. CDR1 and CDR2 from the germline V gene are SGHNT and YYREEE (reference sequence).

This chain connects TRBV4-1 to TRBJ2-4, with D maybe TRBD2 (5 bases). V was pared by 0 bases and J by 0 bases, with 12 bases between. Germline CDR1 and CDR2: MGHRA and YSYEKL. This CDR3 contains 17 residues. The CDR3 DNA sequence: TGCGCCAGCAGCCAAGATATGAGGGTTAGAGCCAAAAACATTCAGTACTTC. This codes for CASSQDMRVRAKNIQYF.

The CDR3 region has the DNA TGTGCCAGCAGTAGTACTAGCGGGACAAGCGATGAGCAGTTCTTC. This encodes CASSSTSGTSDEQFF. The chain is built from TRBV6-6 and TRBJ2-1, with 10 bases identical to TRBD2. With V trimmed by 5 bases and J by 8 bases, 9 bases remained unmatched. CDR3 length: 15 amino acids. Germline V CDR1 and CDR2: MNHNY, SVGAGI (reference sequence).

This clone was found once. The J gene is TRBJ2-1, the V gene TRBV28; D call uncertain. The germline V gene encodes CDR1 MDHEN and CDR2 SYDVKM. The CDR3 has 14 residues. The V and J ends lost 5 bases and 0 bases respectively, with 8 bases between them. The CDR3 DNA sequence: TGTGCCAGCAGTCGGGCCCTCTCCTACAATGAGCAGTTCTTC. It yields the protein CASSRALSYNEQFF.

This chain uses TRBV12-5 with TRBJ1-5; the D gene is possibly TRBD1 (5 bases). The CDR3 has 16 residues. CDR1 is LGHNT and CDR2 is FRNRAP in the germline V gene. The germline V and J ends were trimmed by 1 base and 7 bases, with 17 bases remaining between them. The CDR3 spells CASGLGGPRGNQPQHF. The DNA of the CDR3 is TGTGCTAGTGGTTTGGGGGGACCTAGGGGAAACCAGCCCCAGCATTTT.

The genes are TRBV11-1 and TRBJ1-1; D may be TRBD1 (5 bases). The CDR3 sequence is 15 residues long. Germline values: CDR1 SGHAT, CDR2 FQDESV (reference sequence). Trimming pared 1 base from V and 7 bases from J, leaving 16 bases between. The DNA of the CDR3 is TGTGCCAGCAGCTTAGAGGGCAGGGCTTACGGTGAAGCTTTCTTT. Its protein is CASSLEGRAYGEAFF.

As concerns this clone: The junction departs from the called germline gene at one end, perhaps through a read error. The CDR3 coding sequence is TGTGCCGGCAGTCCAGGTCCGGGACACTACGAGCAGTACTTC. Its translation: CAGSPGPGHYEQYF. The chain carries TRBV6-5 and TRBJ2-7, with D possibly TRBD1 on 6 matching bases. Germline assignment: CDR1 MNHEY and CDR2 SVGAGI. The CDR3 totals 14 residues.

This clone showed up just a few times. CDR3 coding DNA: TGTGCCAGCAGTGACACAGGGATAGATTCACCCCTCCACTTT. Encoded protein: CASSDTGIDSPLHF. The chain has TRBV28 and TRBJ1-6; possible D gene TRBD1, 6 bases. V lost 5 bases and J 8 bases, leaving 13 bases between the germline ends. There are 14 residues in the CDR3. CDR1 MDHEN and CDR2 SYDVKM come from the germline V gene.

The chain recombines TRBV28 with TRBJ1-2, with D possibly matching TRBD1 (6 bases). Germline V gene data show CDR1 as MDHEN and CDR2 as SYDVKM. This CDR3 is built from 16 residues. V lost 10 bases and J lost 2, with 23 bases in between. In DNA form, the CDR3 reads TGTGCCACCGTGACGAGAGTGGGGACACCGAACTATGGCTACACCTTC. Residues: CATVTRVGTPNYGYTF.

V gene TRBV6-5 combines with J gene TRBJ2-7; 13 bases map to TRBD2. V gave up 0 bases and J gave up 4 bases; unmatched junction bases: 3. Germline V CDR1 and CDR2: MNHEY, SVGAGI. CDR3 length equals 16 residues. CDR3 bases: TGTGCCAGCAGTTACTCGACTAGCGGGAGGAAATACGAGCAGTACTTC. It codes for CASSYSTSGRKYEQYF.

The CDR3 region has the DNA TGTGCCAGCAGTGCGACTAGCGAGAACAATGAGCAGTTCTTC. Its protein is CASSATSENNEQFF. V gene TRBV6-6 combines with J gene TRBJ2-1, with 8 bases matching TRBD2. Per germline, CDR1 MNHNY and CDR2 SVGAGI (reference sequence). The junction had 5 bases not matched to a gene; V was cut back by 5 bases and J by 5 bases. The CDR3 runs 14 residues.

The chain is built from TRBV14 and TRBJ1-3; weak D call: TRBD1 (6 bases). Trimming took off 4 bases at V and 0 bases at J, with 10 bases between the two ends. The CDR3 has 15 amino acids. Germline V gene lookup returns CDR1 SGHDN and CDR2 FVKESK. CDR3 amino acids: CASSRGQHSGNTIYF. The CDR3 nucleotides are TGTGCCAGCAGCCGAGGACAGCACTCTGGAAACACCATATATTTT.

The chain carries TRBV5-8 and TRBJ2-2; TRBD1 matches 7 bases. Per germline, CDR1 SGHTS and CDR2 YDEGEE. This CDR3 has 15 amino acids. V lost 3 bases and J lost 2; bases outside the gene matches: 4. The CDR3 DNA sequence: TGTGCCAGCAGCTGGGGACAGCTCAACACCGGGGAGCTGTTTTTT. Translated: CASSWGQLNTGELFF.

J is TRBJ2-7 and V is TRBV28, with D tentatively TRBD1 or TRBD2 (5 bases each). Looked up from germline, CDR1 is MDHEN and CDR2 is SYDVKM. This CDR3 comprises 15 residues. V gave up 8 bases and J gave up 2 bases, with 19 bases separating them. DNA of the CDR3: TGTGCCAGCGCCCCTGAGGGGTTCTCCACCTACGAGCAGTACTTC. This translates into CASAPEGFSTYEQYF.

The V call is TRBV11-2, the J call TRBJ1-2, with a weak D call TRBD1 (5 bases). Trimming removed 5 bases from V and 8 bases from J, with 12 bases in between. The germline V gene encodes CDR1 SGHAT and CDR2 FQNNGV. This CDR3 is built from 12 residues. CDR3 sequence: CASSPGPPGYTF. The CDR3 region has the DNA TGTGCCAGCAGCCCGGGACCCCCCGGCTACACCTTC. The full variable domain, with the rest looked up from reference TRBV11-2 and TRBJ1-2, is EAGVAQSPRYKIIEKRQSVAFWCNPISGHATLYWYQQILGQGPKLLIQFQNNGVVDDSQLPKDRFSAERLKGVDSTLKIQPAKLEDSAVYLCASSPGPPGYTFGSGTRLTVV.

V is TRBV9 and J is TRBJ2-1; 7 bases fit TRBD2. The CDR3 covers 16 residues. Trimming removed 4 bases from V and 5 bases from J; junction bases left unmatched: 12. Germline V CDR1 and CDR2: SGDLS, YYNGEE. The CDR3, as DNA: TGTGCCAGCAGCTCATCCCGGTCTAGCGGTAACAATGAGCAGTTCTTC. Protein sequence: CASSSSRSSGNNEQFF.

The J gene is TRBJ1-2, the V gene TRBV7-9, with unresolved D. The germline V gene has CDR1 SEHNR and CDR2 FQNEAQ (reference sequence). The ends were cut back, 5 bases at V and 4 bases at J, with 20 bases in the middle. The CDR3 consists of 16 residues. The CDR3 loop is CASSPLSSNYGYGYTF. The CDR3 nucleotides are TGTGCCAGCAGCCCCCTTAGTTCTAATTATGGCTATGGCTACACCTTC. The full variable domain, its missing parts supplied by reference TRBV7-9 and TRBJ1-2, is DTGVSQNPRHKITKRGQNVTFRCDPISEHNRLYWYRQTLGQGPEFLTYFQNEAQLEKSRLLSDRFSAERPKGSFSTLEIQRTEQGDSAMYLCASSPLSSNYGYGYTFGSGTRLTVV.

The J gene is TRBJ2-7, the V gene TRBV2; 10 bases agree with TRBD2. The CDR3 length is 18 residues. CDR1 is SNHLY, CDR2 FYNNEI, per germline. V gave up 8 bases and J gave up 2 bases; unmatched junction bases: 18. CDR3 residues: CASGHEREGQGWAYEQYF. CDR3 DNA sequence: TGTGCCAGCGGTCACGAGCGGGAGGGCCAAGGTTGGGCCTACGAGCAGTACTTC.

V is TRBV5-1 and J is TRBJ2-5, with D unclear. The assigned J gene may be wrong: the sequence end matches TRBJ2-7 better. The CDR3 sequence is 14 residues long. Germline CDR1 and CDR2: SGHRS and YFSETQ. The CDR3: CASSLGVATYEQYF. CDR3 nucleotides: TGCGCCAGCAGCTTGGGAGTAGCAACCTACGAGCAGTACTTC.

This clone was counted a single time. The rearrangement links TRBV7-3 to TRBJ2-2; D is unclear. Germline V gives CDR1 SGHTA, CDR2 FQGTGA. The length of the CDR3 is 13 residues. Trimming stripped 3 bases from V and 4 bases from J, with 6 bases between. The CDR3 protein is CASSFGPTGELFF. In DNA, the CDR3 is TGTGCCAGCAGCTTCGGACCCACCGGGGAGCTGTTTTTT.

This rearrangement joins TRBV7-2 to TRBJ1-5; tentatively, D is TRBD1 (5 bases). Germline V gives CDR1 SGHTA, CDR2 FQGNSA. Trimming pared 4 bases from V and 6 bases from J, leaving 16 bases between. There are 15 residues in the CDR3. The chain's CDR3 is CASSSTGPRGQPQHF. The DNA for the CDR3 is TGTGCCAGCAGCTCGACGGGACCACGCGGTCAGCCCCAGCATTTT.

The chain couples TRBV2 to TRBJ2-1; D ambiguous. The CDR3 length is 13 residues. Trimming cost V 8 bases and J 9 bases, with 17 bases left between them. Germline assignment: CDR1 SNHLY and CDR2 FYNNEI. CDR3 nucleotide sequence: TGTGCCAGCGGAGACACCCTAGGTGGTGAGCAGTTCTTC. It is translated as CASGDTLGGEQFF.

The rearrangement uses TRBV5-4 and TRBJ2-3, with TRBD1 matching over 7 bases. Trimming removed 9 bases from V and 8 bases from J; junction bases left unmatched: 18. From germline, CDR1 is SGHNT and CDR2 YYREEE (reference sequence). This CDR3 has 15 residues. The CDR3 reads CAITSPGQQVGTQYF. CDR3 nucleotides: TGTGCCATCACCAGCCCGGGACAGCAAGTCGGTACGCAGTATTTT.